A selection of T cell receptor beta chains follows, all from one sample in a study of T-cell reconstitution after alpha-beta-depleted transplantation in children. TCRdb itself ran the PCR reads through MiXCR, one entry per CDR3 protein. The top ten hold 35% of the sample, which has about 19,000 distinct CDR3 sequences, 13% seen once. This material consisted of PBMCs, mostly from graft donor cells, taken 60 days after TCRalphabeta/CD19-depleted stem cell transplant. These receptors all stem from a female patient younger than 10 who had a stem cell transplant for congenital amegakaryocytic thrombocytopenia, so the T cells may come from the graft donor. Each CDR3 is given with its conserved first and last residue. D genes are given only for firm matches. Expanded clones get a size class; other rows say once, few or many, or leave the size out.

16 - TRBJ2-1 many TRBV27 CASSLSSRSLRWEQFF TGTGCCAGCAGTTTATCGAGCCGGAGTTTGAGATGGGAGCAGTTCTTC
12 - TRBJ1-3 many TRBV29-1 CSVGGFGNTIYF TGCAGCGTTGGAGGTTTTGGAAACACCATATATTTT
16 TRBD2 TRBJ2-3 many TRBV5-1 CASSSQREGPTDTQYF TGCGCCAGCAGCTCCCAGCGGGAGGGCCCCACAGATACGCAGTATTTT
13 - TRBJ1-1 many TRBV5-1 CASSLGGNTEAFF TGCGCCAGCAGCTTGGGGGGGAACACTGAAGCTTTCTTT
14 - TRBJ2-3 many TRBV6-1 CASRRGLSTDTQYF TGTGCCAGCAGGCGGGGCCTTAGCACAGATACGCAGTATTTT
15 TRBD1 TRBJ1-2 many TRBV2 CASTIGQGPNYGYTF TGTGCCAGCACCATCGGACAGGGGCCTAACTATGGCTACACCTTC
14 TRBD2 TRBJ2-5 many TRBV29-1 CSVIAGDLSETQYF TGCAGCGTTATAGCGGGAGATCTAAGTGAGACCCAGTACTTC
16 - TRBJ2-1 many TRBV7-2 CASSLEYRSRTNEQFF TGTGCCAGCAGCTTAGAGTATAGGAGCAGGACTAATGAGCAGTTCTTC
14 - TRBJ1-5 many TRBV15 CATSRGVINQPQHF TGTGCCACCAGCAGAGGGGTTATCAATCAGCCCCAGCATTTT
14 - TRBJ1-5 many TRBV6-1 CASREGGSNQPQHF TGTGCCAGCAGGGAAGGGGGGAGCAATCAGCCCCAGCATTTT
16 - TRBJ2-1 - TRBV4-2 CASSHRRLETYNEQFF TGTGCCAGCAGCCATAGGCGACTAGAGACCTACAATGAGCAGTTCTTC
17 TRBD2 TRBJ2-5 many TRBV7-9 CASSTGTSGRAGETQYF TGTGCCAGCAGCACTGGGACTAGCGGGAGGGCTGGAGAGACCCAGTACTTC
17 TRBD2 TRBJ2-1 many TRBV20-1 CSALASYSGVGHNEQFF TGCAGTGCGTTGGCTTCTTATAGCGGGGTCGGCCACAATGAGCAGTTCTTC
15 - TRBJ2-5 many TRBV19 CASTPDRHRGETQYF TGTGCCAGTACCCCCGACAGACACCGAGGAGAGACCCAGTACTTC
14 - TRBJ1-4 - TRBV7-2 CASSLGHFNEKLFF TGTGCCAGCAGCTTGGGACATTTCAATGAAAAACTGTTTTTT
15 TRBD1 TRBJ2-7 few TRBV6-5 CASSYTGTGTYEQYF TGTGCCAGCAGTTACACCGGGACAGGCACATACGAGCAGTACTTC
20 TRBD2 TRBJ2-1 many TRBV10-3 CAISESTNYLAGSSYNEQFF TGTGCCATCAGTGAGTCTACAAACTACCTAGCGGGGAGCTCCTACAATGAGCAGTTCTTC
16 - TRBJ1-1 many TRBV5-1 CASSLSPGPGNTEAFF TGCGCCAGCAGCCTATCTCCGGGACCGGGGAACACTGAAGCTTTCTTT
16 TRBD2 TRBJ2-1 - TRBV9 CASSNPGLAGDNEQFF TGTGCCAGCAGCAATCCGGGACTAGCGGGAGACAATGAGCAGTTCTTC
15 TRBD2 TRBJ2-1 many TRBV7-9 CASRSSGNNYNEQFF TGTGCCAGCAGAAGTAGCGGGAACAACTACAATGAGCAGTTCTTC
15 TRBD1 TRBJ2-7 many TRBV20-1 CSARGGTGSSYEQYF TGCAGTGCTAGAGGCGGGACAGGAAGCTCCTACGAGCAGTACTTC
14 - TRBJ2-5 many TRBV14 CASSDGTLQETQYF TGTGCCAGCAGCGACGGGACACTACAAGAGACCCAGTACTTC
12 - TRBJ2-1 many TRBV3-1 CASSQETRSRFF TGTGCCAGCAGCCAAGAGACTAGAAGTCGGTTCTTC
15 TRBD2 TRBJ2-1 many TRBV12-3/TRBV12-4 CASSIRGVSYNEQFF TGTGCCAGCAGTATTCGGGGGGTTTCCTACAATGAGCAGTTCTTC
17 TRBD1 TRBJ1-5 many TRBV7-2 CASSFPGQGFSNQPQHF TGTGCCAGCAGCTTCCCGGGACAGGGGTTTAGCAATCAGCCCCAGCATTTT
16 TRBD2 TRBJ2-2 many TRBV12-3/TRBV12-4 CASRFPLSGPGGELFF TGTGCCAGCAGATTCCCCCTTAGCGGGCCAGGCGGGGAGCTGTTTTTT
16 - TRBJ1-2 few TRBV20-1 CCARLVGRAANYGYTF TGCTGCGCTAGATTGGTCGGGAGGGCAGCTAACTATGGCTACACCTTC
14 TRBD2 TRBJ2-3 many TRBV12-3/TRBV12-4 CASSWTSGTDTQYF TGTGCCAGCAGTTGGACTAGCGGGACAGATACGCAGTATTTT
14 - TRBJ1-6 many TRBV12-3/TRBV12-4 CASNDKGGHSPLHF TGTGCCAGCAACGATAAGGGGGGCCACTCACCCCTCCACTTT
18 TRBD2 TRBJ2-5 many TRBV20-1 CSAPPGTSGRGLIETQYF TGCAGTGCTCCCCCGGGGACTAGCGGGAGGGGGTTGATAGAGACCCAGTACTTC
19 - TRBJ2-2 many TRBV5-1 CASSLHEAGRTSGTGELFF TGCGCCAGCAGCTTGCATGAGGCAGGGCGTACTAGTGGCACCGGGGAGCTGTTTTTT
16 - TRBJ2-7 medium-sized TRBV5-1 CASSLSVSQGGYEQYF TGCGCCAGCAGCTTATCGGTGAGTCAGGGTGGATACGAGCAGTACTTC
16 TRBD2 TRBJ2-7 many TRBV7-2 CASSGGTSGPTYEQYF TGTGCCAGCAGCGGTGGGACTAGCGGGCCCACCTACGAGCAGTACTTC
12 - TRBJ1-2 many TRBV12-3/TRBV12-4 CASGLAGYGYTF TGTGCCAGCGGTTTAGCTGGGTATGGCTACACCTTC
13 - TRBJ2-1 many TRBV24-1 CATRGSSYNEQFF TGTGCCACCAGGGGAAGCTCCTACAATGAGCAGTTCTTC
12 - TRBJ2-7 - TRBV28 CASSLTAYEQYF TGTGCCAGCAGTCTCACCGCATACGAGCAGTACTTC
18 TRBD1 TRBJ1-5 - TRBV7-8 CASSPTETGNWGNQPQHF TGTGCCAGCAGCCCGACGGAGACAGGGAATTGGGGCAATCAGCCCCAGCATTTT
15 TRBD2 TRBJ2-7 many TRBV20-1 CSARTPGLAVYEQYF TGCAGTGCTAGGACTCCGGGACTAGCAGTTTACGAGCAGTACTTC
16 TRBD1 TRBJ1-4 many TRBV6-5 CASSYFNRGVVEKLFF TGTGCCAGCAGTTACTTTAACAGGGGTGTGGTTGAAAAACTGTTTTTT
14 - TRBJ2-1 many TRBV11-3 CASSLEGSYNEQFF TGTGCCAGCAGCTTAGAGGGATCCTACAATGAGCAGTTCTTC
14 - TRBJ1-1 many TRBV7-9 CASSGVFMNTEAFF TGTGCCAGCAGCGGGGTTTTTATGAACACTGAAGCTTTCTTT
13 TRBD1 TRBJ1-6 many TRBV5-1 CASSKDRVTPLHF TGCGCCAGCAGTAAGGACAGGGTGACACCCCTCCACTTT
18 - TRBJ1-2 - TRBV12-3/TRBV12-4 CACCLRRREAGAISGYTF TGTGCCTGCTGTTTACGGCGGAGAGAGGCAGGGGCGATTAGTGGCTACACCTTC